This TCR beta chain was obtained from a study of T cells in Graves' hyperthyroidism and ophthalmopathy. Points from the study as a whole: Among clonotypes expanded in thyroid above 0.001, most were also found in blood.

Subjects with ophthalmopathy showed a Clinical Activity Score no lower than 3, a NOSPECS grade no lower than 4, and a duration shorter than 3 months. Uncontrolled infection, other autoimmune disease, pregnancy or lactation led to exclusion. PBMCs were sourced from more than 9 ml fresh peripheral blood. V lost 5 bases, J lost 7 bases, and 8 bases stayed unmatched. CDR3 length equals 15 residues. CDR1 is MNHEY, CDR2 SMNVEV, per germline (reference sequence). TCR beta CDR3 region amplification was performed from RNA transcripts. TCR CDR3 underwent first-round RT-PCR with the HTBI primer set. Using its own MiXCR run on the multiplex PCR reads, TCRdb lists one record per CDR3 protein. The sample records 330,000 or so distinct CDR3 sequences, approximately 18% being singletons. A note on this clonotype: Its antigen is not known.

The sample taken for sequencing was blood. This TCR was sampled from a man aged 45-60 years with Graves' ophthalmopathy. This chain joins TRBV27 and TRBJ2-1; 10 bases align to TRBD2. CDR3 region: CASSPLAGVFNEQFF. The CDR3, as DNA: TGTGCCAGCAGTCCGCTAGCGGGAGTATTTAATGAGCAGTTCTTC.